These 27 T cell receptor beta chains originate from one sample sequenced in a study of T cell repertoires in cytomegalovirus infection. TCRdb used MiXCR to reprocess the reads, holding one entry per CDR3 protein. Of about 300,000 distinct CDR3 sequences listed, about 8.8% were seen once; the top ten hold around 2.4%. Source material: PBMCs. The receptors originated from a human donor in good health (CMV status not recorded). Some clones in this sample may be carry-over from other donors' samples.

This clonotype was recorded at least ten times. The genes are TRBV5-6 and TRBJ1-1, with D unclear. V lost 4 bases and J 1 base, leaving 11 bases between the germline ends. Germline-derived CDR1 and CDR2 are SGHDT and YYEEEE. The CDR3 has 14 residues. In DNA form, the CDR3 reads TGTGCCAGCAGCCTCCGGAGAAAGAACACTGAAGCTTTCTTT. Its protein product is CASSLRRKNTEAFF.

This clonotype was seen repeatedly, ten times or more. V gene TRBV7-8 combines with J gene TRBJ2-5; tentative D call: TRBD1 (5 bases). The germline gives CDR1 SGHVS, CDR2 FQNEAQ. V lost 2 bases and J lost 5, with 18 bases in between. This CDR3 contains 16 residues. CDR3 region: CASSLTAARVWETQYF. The CDR3 DNA is TGTGCCAGCAGCTTAACGGCCGCCAGGGTCTGGGAGACCCAGTACTTC.

This clonotype appeared many times. This rearrangement joins TRBV7-2 to TRBJ2-3; tentatively, D is TRBD2 (5 bases). V lost 4 bases to trimming and J lost 1 base, with 9 bases between them. Germline V gene data show CDR1 as SGHTA and CDR2 as FQGNSA. The CDR3 consists of 14 residues. CDR3 DNA: TGTGCCAGCAGCTCTCGGGGTCGCACAGATACGCAGTATTTT. Amino acid sequence: CASSSRGRTDTQYF.

This clonotype was detected only a few times. V and J are TRBV10-3 and TRBJ1-5; the D is unclear. Trimming removed 0 bases at V and 7 bases at J, with 4 bases between. The germline gives CDR1 ENHRY, CDR2 SYGVKD. CDR3 length equals 12 residues. CDR3 DNA: TGTGCCATCAGTGAGTCTGGACAGCCCCAGCATTTT. Amino acids: CAISESGQPQHF.

In this sample, this clonotype turned up many times. The rearrangement joins TRBV12-3 or TRBV12-4 to TRBJ1-2; D is ambiguous. The CDR3 loop spans 14 amino acids. V was shortened by 6 bases and J by 1 base, with 12 bases between the two germline ends. CDR3 bases: TGTGCCAGCAGAGAACAAGGGAATAACTATGGCTACACCTTC. It yields the protein CASREQGNNYGYTF.

CDR3 amino acids: CSCGGFLEAFF. The CDR3 DNA reads as TGCAGCTGTGGGGGGTTTCTAGAAGCTTTCTTT. This chain links TRBV29-1 with TRBJ1-1; D is possibly TRBD1 (5 bases). CDR1 is SQVTM, CDR2 ANQGSEA, per germline. This CDR3 contains 11 residues. The germline V and J ends were trimmed by 8 bases and 8 bases, with 15 bases remaining between them.

This clonotype was observed many times. The chain employs TRBV7-8 and TRBJ1-2; D is possibly TRBD1 (6 bases). The CDR3 contains 13 residues. Germline V gene sequence: CDR1 SGHVS, CDR2 FQNEAQ. V lost 5 bases and J 6 bases, leaving 13 bases between the germline ends. The CDR3: CASSRGGGDGYTF. CDR3 DNA sequence: TGTGCCAGCAGCCGAGGGGGGGGAGATGGCTACACCTTC.

This clonotype was seen ten or more times. The CDR3 region has the DNA TGTGCCAGCAGCCAAGATGGGACCAGACTCACAGATACGCAGTATTTT. Its protein is CASSQDGTRLTDTQYF. This chain uses TRBV4-2 with TRBJ2-3; D could derive from TRBD1 or TRBD2 (5 bases each). This CDR3 is 16 amino acids long. In germline, CDR1 is LGHNA, CDR2 YNFKEQ. The V and J ends lost 0 bases and 2 bases respectively, with 12 bases between them.

This clonotype came up many times. The chain joins TRBV20-1 to TRBJ1-1; tentatively, D is TRBD1 (5 bases). Between the trimmed V and J ends, which lost 5 bases and 0 bases, there was a span of 13 bases. The CDR3 loop spans 14 amino acids. Germline CDR1 is DFQATT and CDR2 is SNEGSKA (reference sequence). This CDR3 reads CSASSRVMNTEAFF. CDR3 coding DNA: TGCAGTGCTTCGAGCAGGGTAATGAACACTGAAGCTTTCTTT.

Regarding this clonotype: Being one base from a much bigger clone, this may be a read error. This rearrangement joins TRBV5-1 to TRBJ1-4; D is uncertain. This CDR3 comprises 16 residues. V lost 1 base and J 0 bases, leaving 10 bases between the germline ends. Looked up from germline, CDR1 is SGHRS and CDR2 is YFSETQ. CDR3 sequence: CASSLNRPATNEKLFF. CDR3 bases: TGCGCCAGCAGCTTGAACAGACCTGCAACTAATGAAAAACTGTTTTTT.

The rearrangement uses TRBV20-1 and TRBJ1-1, with TRBD1 identical over 8 bases. From germline, CDR1 is DFQATT and CDR2 SNEGSKA (reference sequence). There are 13 residues in the CDR3. The ends lost 3 bases at V and 5 bases at J; junction bases unmatched: 5. For the CDR3, the DNA is TGCAGTGCTAGGAAACAGGGGGGGACTGAAGCTTTCTTT. Translation gives CSARKQGGTEAFF.

On this clonotype itself: A much larger clone differs by one base, so this may be a read error. The CDR3 DNA follows: TGCAGTGCTACCCGGACAGGGATTTCACCCCTCCACTTT. Its translation: CSATRTGISPLHF. This sequence joins TRBV20-1 and TRBJ1-6, with TRBD1 identical over 8 bases. CDR3 length: 13 residues. In germline, CDR1 is DFQATT, CDR2 SNEGSKA (reference sequence). The ends lost 4 bases at V and 9 bases at J; junction bases unmatched: 5.

This clonotype was counted ten times or more. V usage is TRBV6-6 and J usage is TRBJ2-7; TRBD2 matches at 7 bases. The CDR3 has 14 residues. V lost 3 bases, J lost 0 bases, and 2 bases stayed unmatched. The germline CDR1 and CDR2 sequences are MNHNY and SVGAGI (reference sequence). CDR3 sequence reads: CASSYGGGSYEQYF. The CDR3 DNA is TGTGCCAGCAGTTATGGGGGGGGCTCCTACGAGCAGTACTTC.

This chain joins TRBV7-9 and TRBJ2-7, with 7 bases that match TRBD1. Trimming at V came to 5 bases and at J to 3 bases, leaving 4 bases not matched to a gene. The CDR3 totals 13 residues. From germline, CDR1 is SEHNR and CDR2 FQNEAQ (reference sequence). CDR3 DNA: TGTGCCAGCAGCAGCAGGGACAGCTACGAGCAGTACGTC. This codes for CASSSRDSYEQYV.

This clonotype has only a few counts. The chain uses TRBV9 and TRBJ2-1; 8 nucleotides line up with TRBD1. The CDR3 is 18 residues long. V lost 3 bases to trimming and J lost 4 bases; unmatched junction nucleotides: 15. Germline-derived CDR1 and CDR2 are SGDLS and YYNGEE. CDR3 loop: CASSANRDRRGTYNEQFF. As DNA, the CDR3 is TGTGCCAGCAGCGCAAACCGGGACAGGAGAGGGACTTACAATGAGCAGTTCTTC. The full variable domain, rest sourced from reference TRBV9 and TRBJ2-1, is DSGVTQTPKHLITATGQRVTLRCSPRSGDLSVYWYQQSLDQGLQFLIQYYNGEERAKGNILERFSAQQFPDLHSELNLSSLELGDSALYFCASSANRDRRGTYNEQFFGPGTRLTVL.

This clonotype has just a few counts. This chain connects TRBV10-3 to TRBJ2-2; 8 bases line up with TRBD1. Germline V gene sequence: CDR1 ENHRY, CDR2 SYGVKD. The CDR3 contains 14 residues. V dropped 6 bases and J dropped 4; count of bases not matched to a gene: 4. The DNA of the CDR3 is TGTGCCATCAGCGGACAGGGTGGCACCGGGGAGCTGTTTTTT. This translates into CAISGQGGTGELFF.

Written as DNA, the CDR3 is TGTGCCAGCAGCCAAGGTCCCCCCAGACCGAACACCGGGGAGCTGTTTTTT. Translated: CASSQGPPRPNTGELFF. The V gene is TRBV14, the J gene TRBJ2-2; D is unresolved. V was clipped by 1 base and J by 0 bases, with 12 bases between them. Looked up from germline, CDR1 is SGHDN and CDR2 is FVKESK. The CDR3 runs 17 residues.

V usage is TRBV2 and J usage is TRBJ1-3; D call uncertain. The V gene lost 4 bases and the J gene lost 0 bases, with 10 bases spanning the gap. Germline-derived CDR1 and CDR2 are SNHLY and FYNNEI. There are 15 residues in the CDR3. The CDR3 loop reads CASSVGQTSGNTIYF. The DNA of the CDR3 is TGTGCCAGCAGTGTGGGTCAGACCTCTGGAAACACCATATATTTT.

The V and J genes are TRBV9 and TRBJ2-7; a possible D gene is TRBD1 (6 bases). Between the trimmed V and J ends, which lost 4 bases and 6 bases, there was a span of 17 bases. This CDR3 spans 14 amino acids. Germline V gene lookup returns CDR1 SGDLS and CDR2 YYNGEE. CDR3 region: CASSPRTGRGEQYF. As DNA, the CDR3 is TGTGCCAGCAGCCCCCGTACAGGGAGAGGCGAGCAGTACTTC.

This clonotype has a count of ten or more. CDR3 loop: CSAPNTGELFF. The CDR3 region has the DNA TGCAGTGCTCCGAACACCGGGGAGCTGTTTTTT. The chain recombines TRBV20-1 with TRBJ2-2; D is unresolved. Germline CDR1 is DFQATT and CDR2 is SNEGSKA (reference sequence). Deletions cut 5 bases from V and 0 bases from J, with 1 base between. The length of the CDR3 is 11 residues.

The chain has TRBV12-3 or TRBV12-4 and TRBJ1-2, with 10 bases aligning to TRBD1. This CDR3 comprises 15 residues. After removal of 5 bases from V and 4 bases from J, the junction contained 7 bases not matched to a gene. The CDR3 loop reads CASSPGTGAGYGYTF. The CDR3 DNA reads as TGTGCCAGCAGTCCCGGGACAGGGGCCGGCTATGGCTACACCTTC.

This clonotype has ten or more counts. The chain uses TRBV19 and TRBJ1-5; D gene ambiguous. Deletions cut 11 bases from V and 0 bases from J, with 17 bases between. This CDR3 is built from 15 residues. Germline assignment: CDR1 LNHDA and CDR2 SQIVND (reference sequence). In DNA, the CDR3 is TGTGCCTGCCGGCCACTCCAGGCTAGCAATCAGCCCCAGCATTTT. This translates into CACRPLQASNQPQHF.

This clonotype has only a few counts. The chain couples TRBV28 to TRBJ2-1; D unclear. V lost 6 bases to trimming and J lost 4 bases, with 16 bases between them. The germline V gene encodes CDR1 MDHEN and CDR2 SYDVKM. The CDR3 extends over 15 amino acids. The CDR3 DNA follows: TGTGCCAGCAGCTTAGAAGATATGTCGTACAATGAGCAGTTCTTC. It encodes CASSLEDMSYNEQFF.

V is TRBV28 and J is TRBJ1-5; the D is unclear. V shed 7 bases and J shed 2 bases, with 15 bases lying between them. The CDR3 is 15 residues long. Germline values: CDR1 MDHEN, CDR2 SYDVKM. The CDR3 DNA is TGTGCCAGCACCCCGGACGGGGTCGGCAATCAGCCCCAGCATTTT. This sequence encodes CASTPDGVGNQPQHF. The whole variable domain, filled in from reference TRBV28 and TRBJ1-5, reads DVKVTQSSRYLVKRTGEKVFLECVQDMDHENMFWYRQDPGLGLRLIYFSYDVKMKEKGDIPEGYSVSREKKERFSLILESASTNQTSMYLCASTPDGVGNQPQHFGDGTRLSIL.

This clonotype showed up many times. The chain employs TRBV6-2 or TRBV6-3 and TRBJ2-5; 7 bases line up with TRBD1. V was clipped by 0 bases and J by 0 bases; unmatched bases: 4. The CDR3 is 16 amino acids. Per the germline V gene, CDR1 is MNHEY and CDR2 is SVGEGT. CDR3 sequence: CASSYSRGRDQETQYF. In DNA, the CDR3 is TGTGCCAGCAGTTACTCGAGGGGGCGCGACCAAGAGACCCAGTACTTC.

At least ten counts were recorded for this clonotype. This sequence joins TRBV29-1 and TRBJ2-1; TRBD1 matches at 8 bases. The V gene end was trimmed by 0 bases and the J gene end by 7 bases; junction bases not matched to a gene: 11. The CDR3 consists of 16 residues. Germline lookup yields CDR1 SQVTM and CDR2 ANQGSEA. CDR3 sequence reads: CSVEEEDREKWNEQFF. As DNA, the CDR3 is TGCAGCGTTGAAGAAGAGGACAGGGAAAAGTGGAATGAGCAGTTCTTC.

J is TRBJ2-1 and V is TRBV20-1; TRBD2 matches at 8 bases. This CDR3 contains 15 residues. With 2 bases clipped from V and 4 bases from J, the junction kept 7 bases outside the gene matches. The V gene's germline CDR1 is DFQATT and CDR2 SNEGSKA (reference sequence). CDR3 region: CSARLLAVRYNEQFF. The CDR3 DNA follows: TGCAGTGCTAGACTACTAGCGGTGAGATACAATGAGCAGTTCTTC.